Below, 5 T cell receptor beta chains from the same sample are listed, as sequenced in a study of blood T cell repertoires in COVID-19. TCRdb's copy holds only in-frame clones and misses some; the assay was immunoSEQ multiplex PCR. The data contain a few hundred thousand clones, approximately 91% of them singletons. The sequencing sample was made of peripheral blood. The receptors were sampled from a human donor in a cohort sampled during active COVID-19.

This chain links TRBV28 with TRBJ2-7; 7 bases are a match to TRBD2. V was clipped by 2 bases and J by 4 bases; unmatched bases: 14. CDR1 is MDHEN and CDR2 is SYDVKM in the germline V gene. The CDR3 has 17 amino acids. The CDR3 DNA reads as TGTGCCAGCAGTTTAGCCCTTGGGAGGGCTGGCTTATACGAGCAGTACTTC. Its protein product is CASSLALGRAGLYEQYF. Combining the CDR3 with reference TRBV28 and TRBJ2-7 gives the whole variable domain DVKVTQSSRYLVKRTGEKVFLECVQDMDHENMFWYRQDPGLGLRLIYFSYDVKMKEKGDIPEGYSVSREKKERFSLILESASTNQTSMYLCASSLALGRAGLYEQYFGPGTRLTVT.

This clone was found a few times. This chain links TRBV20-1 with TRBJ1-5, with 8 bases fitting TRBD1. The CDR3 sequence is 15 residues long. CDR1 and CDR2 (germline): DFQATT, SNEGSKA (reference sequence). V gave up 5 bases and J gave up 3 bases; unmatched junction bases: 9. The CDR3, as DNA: TGCAGTGCTCGTGTAGGACAGGGAGACAATCAGCCCCAGCATTTT. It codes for CSARVGQGDNQPQHF.

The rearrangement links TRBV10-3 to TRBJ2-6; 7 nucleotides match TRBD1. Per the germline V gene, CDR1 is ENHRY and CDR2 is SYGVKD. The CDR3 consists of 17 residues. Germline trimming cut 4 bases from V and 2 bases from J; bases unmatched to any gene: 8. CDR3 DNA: TGTGCCATCAGTGTCCAAGGAACAGGGGCTGGGGCCAACGTCCTGACTTTC. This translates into CAISVQGTGAGANVLTF.

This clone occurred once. Here the CDR3 reads CASSPSIDRGQRETQYF. The DNA for the CDR3 is TGTGCCAGCAGTCCGTCGATTGACAGGGGGCAGCGAGAGACCCAGTACTTC. V is TRBV25-1 and J is TRBJ2-5, with 10 bases fitting TRBD1. Germline loops: CDR1 MGHDK, CDR2 SYGVNS. This CDR3 has 17 residues. Trimming at V came to 5 bases and at J to 4 bases, leaving 13 bases not matched to a gene.

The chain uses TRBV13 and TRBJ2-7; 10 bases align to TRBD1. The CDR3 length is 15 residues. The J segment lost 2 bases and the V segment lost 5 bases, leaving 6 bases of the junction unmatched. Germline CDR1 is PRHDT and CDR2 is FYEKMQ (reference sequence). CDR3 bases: TGTGCCAGCAGCCCCCGGGACAGGGGCGCCTACGAGCAGTACTTC. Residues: CASSPRDRGAYEQYF.